One sample yielded the 19 T cell receptor beta chains listed below, sequenced in a study of shared clonotypes between healthy human individuals. Libraries were prepared by immunoSEQ multiplex PCR; TCRdb keeps only in-frame clonotypes and omits some of them. This sample has around 370,000 clones, with 95% to 97% found just once. The sample comprised memory CD8+ T cells sorted from blood. The sample's subset: CD45RO+ cells pooled with CCR7-negative TemRA cells. These receptors were collected from a young man in good health.

The chain carries TRBV28 and TRBJ1-2; D unclear. CDR3 length: 12 amino acids. Germline V lookup: CDR1 MDHEN, CDR2 SYDVKM. V shed 1 base and J shed 10 bases, with 10 bases lying between them. This chain's CDR3 is CASSLSHTPYTF. Written as DNA, the CDR3 is TGTGCCAGCAGTTTATCCCATACACCCTACACCTTC.

In this sample, this clone turned up once. Written as DNA, the CDR3 is TGTGCCAGAAGCCTAGGGCAGCGGGAGGGTCCAGATACGCAGTATTTT. Its protein is CARSLGQREGPDTQYF. The chain joins TRBV7-5 to TRBJ2-3; TRBD2 is taken as the D call from the table, unchecked against the DNA. TRBV7-5 is reported as a pseudogene. The length of the CDR3 is 16 residues.

V and J are TRBV19 and TRBJ1-1, with D possibly TRBD1 on 6 matching bases. V was shortened by 10 bases and J by 7 bases, with 19 bases between the two germline ends. The CDR3 is 13 residues long. Germline CDR1 and CDR2: LNHDA and SQIVND (reference sequence). CDR3 DNA: TGTGCCACCTGTCTCCAGGGGCATATTGAAGCTTTCTTT. This gives the protein CATCLQGHIEAFF.

The chain has TRBV10-3 and TRBJ1-5; no definite D call. The CDR3 sequence is 14 residues long. CDR1 and CDR2 from the germline V gene are ENHRY and SYGVKD. V was clipped by 6 bases and J by 0 bases, with 9 bases between them. The chain's CDR3 is CAIRDGLSNQPQHF. As DNA, the CDR3 is TGTGCCATCAGGGACGGCCTTAGCAATCAGCCCCAGCATTTT.

The V and J genes are TRBV11-3 and TRBJ2-7; D uncertain. Germline V gene lookup returns CDR1 SGHNT and CDR2 YENEEA. V shed 1 base and J shed 2 bases, with 15 bases lying between them. There are 16 residues in the CDR3. This CDR3 is CASSLGMAKSAYEQYF. The CDR3 DNA is TGTGCCAGCAGCTTAGGTATGGCAAAATCGGCCTACGAGCAGTACTTC.

The gene calls are TRBV28 and TRBJ1-3; D not resolved. This CDR3 has 14 residues. V lost 7 bases and J lost 4, with 14 bases in between. CDR1 is MDHEN and CDR2 is SYDVKM in the germline V gene. The CDR3 here is CASTFRTQGNTIYF. The CDR3 DNA is TGTGCCAGCACCTTCCGCACACAGGGAAACACCATATATTTT.

The chain couples TRBV18 to TRBJ2-7; TRBD1 matches 11 bases. The CDR3 runs 14 residues. Germline values: CDR1 KGHSH, CDR2 LQKENI. Germline trimming cut 4 bases from V and 3 bases from J; bases unmatched to any gene: 2. The DNA of the CDR3 is TGTGCCAGCTCACGGGACAGGGGGAACTACGAGCAGTACTTC. Translation: CASSRDRGNYEQYF.

This rearrangement joins TRBV5-1 to TRBJ1-6; 7 bases map to TRBD1. There are 15 residues in the CDR3. J gave up 6 bases and V 4 bases, and 7 bases lay outside the gene matches. The V gene's germline CDR1 is SGHRS and CDR2 YFSETQ. The CDR3 is CASSRIRDSNSPLHF. The CDR3 bases are TGCGCCAGCAGCCGGATCCGGGACAGTAATTCACCCCTCCACTTT.

The CDR3 here is CASSFSGTGVWETQYF. CDR3 bases: TGTGCCAGCAGTTTTTCCGGGACAGGGGTGTGGGAGACCCAGTACTTC. This chain joins TRBV28 and TRBJ2-5; 10 positions match TRBD1. CDR3 length: 16 residues. With 3 bases clipped from V and 5 bases from J, the junction kept 9 bases outside the gene matches. Germline V gives CDR1 MDHEN, CDR2 SYDVKM.

The V and J genes are TRBV5-1 and TRBJ2-7; D tentatively reads TRBD1 or TRBD2 (5 bases each). Germline V gives CDR1 SGHRS, CDR2 YFSETQ. This CDR3 has 15 amino acids. V lost 4 bases, J lost 4 bases, and 18 bases lay in between. CDR3 region: CASSPGAKGLYEQYF. Written as DNA, the CDR3 is TGCGCCAGCAGCCCCGGGGCCAAAGGCCTATACGAGCAGTACTTC.

V usage is TRBV19 and J usage is TRBJ2-5; either TRBD1 or TRBD2 may fit D (5 bases each). Germline CDR1 is LNHDA and CDR2 is SQIVND (reference sequence). The CDR3 is made up of 16 amino acids. V dropped 1 base and J dropped 7 bases, with 19 bases sitting between them. The chain's CDR3 is CASSIVYGSGRGTQYF. CDR3 in DNA: TGTGCCAGTAGTATAGTTTACGGGTCGGGGCGAGGGACCCAGTACTTC.

Note on this clone: Other DNA variants within this sample encode the same CDR3. V and J are TRBV2 and TRBJ1-1; the D is unclear. The CDR3 is 11 amino acids. Trimming removed 3 bases at V and 4 bases at J, with 3 bases between. The germline V gene encodes CDR1 SNHLY and CDR2 FYNNEI. The CDR3 here is CASSEGTEAFF. The CDR3 nucleotides are TGTGCCAGCAGTGAGGGCACTGAAGCTTTCTTT. The variable domain in full, with the rest retrieved from reference TRBV2 and TRBJ1-1, is EPEVTQTPSHQVTQMGQEVILRCVPISNHLYFYWYRQILGQKVEFLVSFYNNEISEKSEIFDDQFSVERPDGSNFTLKIRSTKLEDSAMYFCASSEGTEAFFGQGTRLTVV.

This chain links TRBV5-8 with TRBJ2-1; D is ambiguous. This CDR3 is 14 amino acids long. V dropped 1 base and J dropped 6 bases, with 11 bases sitting between them. Germline CDR1 SGHTS, CDR2 YDEGEE. The CDR3 nucleotides read TGTGCCAGCAGCTTGCAGGAGATGGGCAATGAGCAGTTCTTC. Translating gives CASSLQEMGNEQFF.

The chain uses TRBV10-3 and TRBJ2-2; D unresolved. The V end lost 7 bases, the J end lost 7 bases, and 10 bases lay between the germline ends. The CDR3 is 12 residues long. Per the germline V gene, CDR1 is ENHRY and CDR2 is SYGVKD. This chain's CDR3 is CAIMSSNGELFF. The CDR3 bases are TGTGCCATCATGTCGAGCAACGGGGAGCTGTTTTTT.

The chain joins TRBV5-4 to TRBJ2-1; tentatively, D is TRBD2 (5 bases). The germline CDR1 and CDR2 sequences are SGHNT and YYREEE (reference sequence). Trimming left V 1 base short and J 8 bases short, with 10 bases between. CDR3 size: 13 residues. CDR3 amino acids: CASSLLLVDEQFF. DNA for the CDR3: TGTGCCAGCAGCTTGTTACTAGTTGATGAGCAGTTCTTC.

The chain uses TRBV28 and TRBJ2-2, with D tentatively TRBD1 (5 bases). Trimming stripped 4 bases from V and 0 bases from J, with 9 bases between. CDR1 is MDHEN, CDR2 SYDVKM, per germline. The CDR3 extends over 15 amino acids. Here the CDR3 reads CASSYDSANTGELFF. The CDR3 DNA follows: TGTGCCAGCAGTTACGACAGCGCGAACACCGGGGAGCTGTTTTTT.

This clone was found once. V gene TRBV25-1 combines with J gene TRBJ2-3, with D perhaps TRBD1 (5 bases). V shed 1 base and J shed 7 bases, with 6 bases lying between them. The germline V gene encodes CDR1 MGHDK and CDR2 SYGVNS. This CDR3 spans 12 amino acids. CDR3 nucleotides: TGTGCCAGCAGTGAATGGGGCCATACGCAGTATTTT. Protein sequence: CASSEWGHTQYF.

Here the CDR3 reads CASSIWDSYGYTF. The CDR3 DNA follows: TGTGCCAGTAGTATCTGGGACAGTTATGGCTACACCTTC. The chain combines TRBV19 with TRBJ1-2; TRBD1 matches at 7 bases. The J segment lost 5 bases and the V segment lost 3 bases, leaving 3 bases of the junction unmatched. Per germline, CDR1 LNHDA and CDR2 SQIVND (reference sequence). The CDR3 runs 13 residues.

The rearrangement uses TRBV18 and TRBJ2-1; 8 bases line up with TRBD2. The germline gives CDR1 KGHSH, CDR2 LQKENI. V gave up 3 bases and J gave up 3 bases; unmatched junction bases: 16. The CDR3 contains 19 residues. The CDR3 sequence is CASSPRSAGGAEGYNEQFF. Written as DNA, the CDR3 is TGTGCCAGCTCACCCCGGTCCGCGGGGGGCGCAGAGGGCTACAATGAGCAGTTCTTC.